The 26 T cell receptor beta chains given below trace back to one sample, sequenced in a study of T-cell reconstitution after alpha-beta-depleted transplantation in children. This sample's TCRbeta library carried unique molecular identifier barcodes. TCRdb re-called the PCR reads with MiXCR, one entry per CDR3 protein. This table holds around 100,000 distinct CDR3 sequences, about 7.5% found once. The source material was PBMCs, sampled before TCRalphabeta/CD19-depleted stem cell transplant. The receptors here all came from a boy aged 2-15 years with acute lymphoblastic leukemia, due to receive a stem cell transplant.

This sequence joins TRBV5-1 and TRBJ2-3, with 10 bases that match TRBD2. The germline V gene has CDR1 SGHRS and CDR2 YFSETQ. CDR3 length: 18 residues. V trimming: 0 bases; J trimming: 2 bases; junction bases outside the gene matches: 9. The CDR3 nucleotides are TGCGCCAGCAGCTTGGATGCCCTAGCGGGGGAGATCACAGATACGCAGTATTTT. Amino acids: CASSLDALAGEITDTQYF.

The CDR3 here is CASSSNRGGKKLFF. In nucleotides, the CDR3 is TGTGCCAGCAGCTCAAACAGGGGAGGAAAAAAACTGTTTTTT. V is TRBV11-2 and J is TRBJ1-4, with 7 nucleotides matching TRBD1. This CDR3 is 14 amino acids long. The junction had 8 bases not matched to a gene; V was cut back by 4 bases and J by 9 bases. Germline loops: CDR1 SGHAT, CDR2 FQNNGV.

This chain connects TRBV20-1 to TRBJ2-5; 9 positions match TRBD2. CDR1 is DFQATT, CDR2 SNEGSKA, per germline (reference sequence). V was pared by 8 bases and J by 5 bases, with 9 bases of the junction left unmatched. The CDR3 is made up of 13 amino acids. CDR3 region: CSKRRTSVETQYF. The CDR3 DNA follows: TGCAGTAAAAGGAGGACTAGCGTGGAGACCCAGTACTTC.

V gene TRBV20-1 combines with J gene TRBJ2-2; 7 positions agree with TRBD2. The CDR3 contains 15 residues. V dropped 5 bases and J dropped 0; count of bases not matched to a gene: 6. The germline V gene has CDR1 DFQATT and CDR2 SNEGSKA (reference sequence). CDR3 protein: CSAGGGSTNTGELFF. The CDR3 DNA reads TGCAGTGCTGGGGGGGGGAGCACGAACACCGGGGAGCTGTTTTTT.

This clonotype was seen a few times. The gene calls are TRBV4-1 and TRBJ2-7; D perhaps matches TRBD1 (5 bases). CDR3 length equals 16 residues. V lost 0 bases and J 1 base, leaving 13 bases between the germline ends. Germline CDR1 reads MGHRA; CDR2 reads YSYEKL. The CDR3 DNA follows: TGCGCCAGCAGCCAAGATCGTATTACAGGATCCTACGAGCAGTACTTC. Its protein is CASSQDRITGSYEQYF.

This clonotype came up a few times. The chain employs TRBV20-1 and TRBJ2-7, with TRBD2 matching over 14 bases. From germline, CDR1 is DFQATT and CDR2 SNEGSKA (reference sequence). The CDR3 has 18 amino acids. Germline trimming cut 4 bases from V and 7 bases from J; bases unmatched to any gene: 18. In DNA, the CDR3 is TGCAGTGCTATCGAAGGGGCCTCGACTAGCGGGGGGGCCAGGGAGCAGTACTTC. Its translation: CSAIEGASTSGGAREQYF.

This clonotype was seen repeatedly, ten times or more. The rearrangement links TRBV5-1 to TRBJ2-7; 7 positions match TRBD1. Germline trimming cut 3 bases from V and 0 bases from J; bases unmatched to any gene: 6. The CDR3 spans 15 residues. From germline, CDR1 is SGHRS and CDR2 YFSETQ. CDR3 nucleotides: TGCGCCAGCAGCTCCATAGGGGGCGACTCCTACGAGCAGTACTTC. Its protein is CASSSIGGDSYEQYF.

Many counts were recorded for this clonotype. DNA of the CDR3: TGTGCCACCAGCTGGGGGGCTTACGAGCAGTACTTC. Translated, it gives CATSWGAYEQYF. This sequence joins TRBV15 and TRBJ2-7; D may correspond to TRBD1 or TRBD2 (6 bases each). V was cut by 5 bases and J by 4 bases, with 9 bases left in between. CDR1 is LNHNV, CDR2 YYDKDF, per germline (reference sequence). The CDR3 contains 12 residues.

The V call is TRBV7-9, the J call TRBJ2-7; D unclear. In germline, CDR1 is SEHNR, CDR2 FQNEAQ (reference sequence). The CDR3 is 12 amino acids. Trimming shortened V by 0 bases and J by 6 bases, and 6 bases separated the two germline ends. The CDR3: CASSLATGEQYF. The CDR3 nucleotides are TGTGCCAGCAGCTTAGCAACGGGCGAGCAGTACTTC.

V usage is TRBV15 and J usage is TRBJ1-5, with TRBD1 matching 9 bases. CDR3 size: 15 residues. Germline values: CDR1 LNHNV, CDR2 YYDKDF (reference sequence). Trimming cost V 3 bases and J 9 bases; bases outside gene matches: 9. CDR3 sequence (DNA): TGTGCCACCAGCAGGGAACAGGGGGCAAGAGGGCCCCAGCATTTT. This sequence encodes CATSREQGARGPQHF.

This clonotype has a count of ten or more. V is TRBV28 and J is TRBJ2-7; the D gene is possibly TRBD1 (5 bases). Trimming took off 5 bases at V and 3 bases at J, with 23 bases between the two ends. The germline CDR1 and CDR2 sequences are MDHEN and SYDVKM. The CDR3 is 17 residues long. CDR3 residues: CASSPPSGPRARYEQYF. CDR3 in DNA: TGTGCCAGCAGTCCACCGTCAGGGCCAAGGGCCCGCTACGAGCAGTACTTC.

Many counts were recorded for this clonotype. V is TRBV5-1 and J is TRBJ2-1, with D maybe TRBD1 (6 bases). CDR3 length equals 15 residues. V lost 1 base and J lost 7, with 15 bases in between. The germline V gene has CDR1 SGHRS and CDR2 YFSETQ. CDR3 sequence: CASSLRQGRWNEQFF. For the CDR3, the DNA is TGCGCCAGCAGCTTGCGGCAGGGGCGTTGGAATGAGCAGTTCTTC.

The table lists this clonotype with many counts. The CDR3 sequence: CASSHRLEGNEQFF. The CDR3 DNA is TGTGCCAGCTCTCATAGACTAGAGGGGAATGAGCAGTTCTTC. The gene calls are TRBV18 and TRBJ2-1, with a possible D match to TRBD2 (6 bases). The V gene's germline CDR1 is KGHSH and CDR2 LQKENI. V was cut by 6 bases and J by 7 bases, with 16 bases left in between. The CDR3 loop spans 14 amino acids.

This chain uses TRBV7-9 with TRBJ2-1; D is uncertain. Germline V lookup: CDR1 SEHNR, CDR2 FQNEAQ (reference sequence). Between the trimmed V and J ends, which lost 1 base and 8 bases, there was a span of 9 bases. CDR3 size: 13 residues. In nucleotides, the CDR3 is TGTGCCAGCAGCTTAGGAGGTTTCGATGAGCAGTTCTTC. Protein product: CASSLGGFDEQFF.

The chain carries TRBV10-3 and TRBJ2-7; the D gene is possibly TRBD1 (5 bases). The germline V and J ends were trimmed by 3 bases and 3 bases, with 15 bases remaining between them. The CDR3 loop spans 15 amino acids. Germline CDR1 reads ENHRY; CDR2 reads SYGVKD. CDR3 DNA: TGTGCCATCAGTGATCGACAGCTAGAATTCTACGAGCAGTACTTC. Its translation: CAISDRQLEFYEQYF.

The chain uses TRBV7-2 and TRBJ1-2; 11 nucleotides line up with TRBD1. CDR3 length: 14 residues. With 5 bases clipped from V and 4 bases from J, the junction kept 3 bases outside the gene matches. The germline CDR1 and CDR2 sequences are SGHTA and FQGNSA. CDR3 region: CASSPGTGGYGYTF. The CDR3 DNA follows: TGTGCCAGCAGCCCCGGGACAGGGGGCTATGGCTACACCTTC.

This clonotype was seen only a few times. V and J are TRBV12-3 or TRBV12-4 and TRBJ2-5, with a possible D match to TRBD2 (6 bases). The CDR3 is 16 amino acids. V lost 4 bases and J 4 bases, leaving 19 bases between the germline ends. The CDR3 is CASSSHVGQGGETQYF. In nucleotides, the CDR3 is TGTGCCAGCAGTTCTCATGTGGGGCAGGGAGGAGAGACCCAGTACTTC.

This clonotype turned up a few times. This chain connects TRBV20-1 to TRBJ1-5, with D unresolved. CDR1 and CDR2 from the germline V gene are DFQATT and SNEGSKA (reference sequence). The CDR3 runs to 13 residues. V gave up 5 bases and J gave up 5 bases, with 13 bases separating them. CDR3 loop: CSAHPGNDQPQHF. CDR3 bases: TGCAGTGCTCATCCGGGGAATGATCAGCCCCAGCATTTT.

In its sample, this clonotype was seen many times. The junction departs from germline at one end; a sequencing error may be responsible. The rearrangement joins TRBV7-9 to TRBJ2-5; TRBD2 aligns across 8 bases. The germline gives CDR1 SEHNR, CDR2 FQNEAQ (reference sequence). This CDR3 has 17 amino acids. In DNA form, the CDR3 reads TGTTCCAGCAGCTTGGTTGGCGGGGGGCCGGCCCAAGAGACCCAGTACTTC. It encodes CSSSLVGGGPAQETQYF.

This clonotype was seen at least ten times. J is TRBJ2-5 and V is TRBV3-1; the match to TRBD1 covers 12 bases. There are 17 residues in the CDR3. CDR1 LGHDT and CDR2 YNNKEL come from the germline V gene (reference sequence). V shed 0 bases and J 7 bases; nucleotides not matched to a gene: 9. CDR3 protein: CASSQELWDRGPGTQYF. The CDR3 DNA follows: TGTGCCAGCAGCCAAGAATTGTGGGACAGGGGGCCGGGGACCCAGTACTTC.

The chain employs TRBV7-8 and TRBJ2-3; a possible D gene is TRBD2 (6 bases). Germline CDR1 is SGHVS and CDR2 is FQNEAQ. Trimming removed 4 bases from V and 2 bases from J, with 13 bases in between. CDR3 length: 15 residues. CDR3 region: CASSYAGPYTDTQYF. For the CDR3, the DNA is TGTGCCAGCAGCTACGCGGGACCGTACACAGATACGCAGTATTTT.

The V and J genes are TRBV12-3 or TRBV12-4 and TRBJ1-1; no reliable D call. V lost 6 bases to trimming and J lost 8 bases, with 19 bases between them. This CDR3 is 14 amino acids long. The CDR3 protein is CASSYPSVTGEAFF. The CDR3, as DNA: TGTGCCAGCAGCTACCCATCGGTGACCGGGGAAGCTTTCTTT.

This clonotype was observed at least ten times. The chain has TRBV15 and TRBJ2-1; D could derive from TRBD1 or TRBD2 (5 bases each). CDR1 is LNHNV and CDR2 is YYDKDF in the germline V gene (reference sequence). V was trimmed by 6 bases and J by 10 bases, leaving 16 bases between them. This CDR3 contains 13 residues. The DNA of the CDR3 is TGTGCCACCAGGTGGGACCCGAGGGGCGAGCAGTTCTTC. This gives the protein CATRWDPRGEQFF.

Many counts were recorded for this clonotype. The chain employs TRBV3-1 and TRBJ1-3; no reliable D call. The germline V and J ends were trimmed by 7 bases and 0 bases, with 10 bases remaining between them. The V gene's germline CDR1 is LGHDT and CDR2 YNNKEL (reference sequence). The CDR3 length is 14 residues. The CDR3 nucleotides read TGTGCCAGCACTATACGGGGCTCTGGAAACACCATATATTTT. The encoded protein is CASTIRGSGNTIYF.

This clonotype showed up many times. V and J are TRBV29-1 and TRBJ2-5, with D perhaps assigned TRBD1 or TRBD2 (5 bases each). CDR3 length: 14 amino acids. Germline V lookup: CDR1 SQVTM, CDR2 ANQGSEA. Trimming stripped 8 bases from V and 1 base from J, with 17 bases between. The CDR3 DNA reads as TGCAGCTTAAGGGATGGGACGATCCAAGAGACCCAGTACTTC. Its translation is CSLRDGTIQETQYF.

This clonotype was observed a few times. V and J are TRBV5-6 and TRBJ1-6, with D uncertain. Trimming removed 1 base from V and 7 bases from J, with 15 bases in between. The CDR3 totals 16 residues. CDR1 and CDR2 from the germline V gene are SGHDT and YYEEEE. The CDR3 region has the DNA TGTGCCAGCAGCTTGTTTCGGCCAGACCGGAATTCACCCCTCCACTTT. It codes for CASSLFRPDRNSPLHF.